The 20 T cell receptor beta chains listed next were all sequenced from one sample in a study of blood T cell repertoires in COVID-19. TCRdb keeps only in-frame clones here, not all; method: immunoSEQ multiplex PCR. The data show fewer than 200,000 clones, more than 75% seen once. Sequenced: peripheral blood. The receptors derive from a woman between 18 and 29 years old who had recovered from COVID-19.

The V call is TRBV29-1, the J call TRBJ2-5, with D possibly TRBD1 on 6 matching bases. The length of the CDR3 is 15 residues. Trimming removed 6 bases at V and 5 bases at J, with 22 bases between. Germline assignment: CDR1 SQVTM and CDR2 ANQGSEA. Here the CDR3 DNA reads TGCAGCGTGGAGGCAGTGGGGGCTCCAACCGAGACCCAGTACTTC. Protein sequence: CSVEAVGAPTETQYF.

The genes are TRBV7-9 and TRBJ1-3; D is possibly TRBD1 (5 bases). The length of the CDR3 is 16 residues. The V gene's germline CDR1 is SEHNR and CDR2 FQNEAQ (reference sequence). Trimming removed 2 bases at V and 0 bases at J, with 11 bases between. CDR3 loop: CASSLRTSRSGNTIYF. As DNA, the CDR3 is TGTGCCAGCAGCTTAAGGACAAGCCGCTCTGGAAACACCATATATTTT.

The J gene is TRBJ1-2, the V gene TRBV18; 9 positions agree with TRBD1. Germline trimming cut 8 bases from V and 5 bases from J; bases unmatched to any gene: 6. Germline lookup yields CDR1 KGHSH and CDR2 LQKENI. This CDR3 contains 13 residues. The CDR3 region is CASHPGTGYGYTF. CDR3 sequence (DNA): TGTGCCAGCCACCCAGGGACAGGGTATGGCTACACCTTC.

This chain joins TRBV2 and TRBJ2-5, with 7 bases that match TRBD2. The CDR3 is made up of 13 amino acids. Per the germline V gene, CDR1 is SNHLY and CDR2 is FYNNEI. The V segment lost 6 bases and the J segment 1 base; nucleotides outside the gene matches: 2. In nucleotides, the CDR3 is TGTGCCAGCAGCCGGGGGGTCCAAGAGACCCAGTACTTC. Its translation: CASSRGVQETQYF.

This clone was seen a few times. V is TRBV19 and J is TRBJ1-1; D possibly corresponds to TRBD1 (5 bases). V lost 7 bases and J 1 base, leaving 10 bases between the germline ends. Germline V gives CDR1 LNHDA, CDR2 SQIVND (reference sequence). This CDR3 comprises 13 residues. This chain's CDR3 is CASNTGGNTEAFF. The CDR3 DNA reads TGTGCCAGTAATACCGGGGGGAACACTGAAGCTTTCTTT.

The rearrangement joins TRBV25-1 to TRBJ1-6, with TRBD1 as a possible D gene (5 bases). V lost 4 bases to trimming and J lost 0 bases, with 13 bases between them. The CDR3 totals 17 residues. The V gene's germline CDR1 is MGHDK and CDR2 SYGVNS. The CDR3 loop reads CASSARGGSSYNSPLHF. The DNA of the CDR3 is TGTGCCAGCAGTGCCCGGGGGGGTAGCTCCTATAATTCACCCCTCCACTTT.

To note about this clone: An end of the junction differs from the germline gene, which may be a read error. The chain joins TRBV18 to TRBJ2-1, with 7 positions matching TRBD1. The CDR3 spans 15 residues. Germline lookup yields CDR1 KGHSH and CDR2 LQKENI. The CDR3 reads CASSPQAGGNNGQFF. The CDR3 DNA sequence: TGTGCCAGCTCACCACAGGCAGGGGGAAACAATGGGCAGTTCTTC.

The V gene is TRBV10-3, the J gene TRBJ2-7; 8 nucleotides line up with TRBD1. There are 16 residues in the CDR3. Trimming took 2 bases from V and 1 from J; bases not matched to a gene: 7. Germline loops: CDR1 ENHRY, CDR2 SYGVKD. The CDR3 DNA reads TGTGCCATCAGTGAGCTCCGGACAGGGCCGTCCTACGAGCAGTACTTC. Protein sequence: CAISELRTGPSYEQYF.

CDR3 sequence: CASVPGQGLWTGELFF. The CDR3 DNA follows: TGTGCCAGTGTACCGGGACAGGGGTTATGGACCGGGGAGCTGTTTTTT. The V and J genes are TRBV19 and TRBJ2-2, with TRBD1 identical over 10 bases. Germline values: CDR1 LNHDA, CDR2 SQIVND (reference sequence). V shed 8 bases, J shed 5 bases, and the junction held 11 bases outside the gene matches. The CDR3 has 16 residues.

This clone has only a few counts. The chain recombines TRBV5-1 with TRBJ1-5, with TRBD1 identical over 9 bases. The CDR3 length is 15 residues. Germline V lookup: CDR1 SGHRS, CDR2 YFSETQ. V was pared by 4 bases and J by 1 base, with 3 bases of the junction left unmatched. CDR3 DNA: TGCGCCAGCAGCCCCGGGACAGGGAGCAATCAGCCCCAGCATTTT. Its translation is CASSPGTGSNQPQHF.

The rearrangement uses TRBV14 and TRBJ1-2, with D tentatively TRBD1 (5 bases). The CDR3 length is 14 residues. From germline, CDR1 is SGHDN and CDR2 FVKESK. Trimming took off 0 bases at V and 8 bases at J, with 13 bases between the two ends. CDR3 in amino acids: CASSQDMAGRGYTF. DNA for the CDR3: TGTGCCAGCAGCCAAGATATGGCAGGGCGGGGCTACACCTTC.

The chain uses TRBV14 and TRBJ2-5; TRBD1 is a possible D gene (5 bases). V was trimmed by 2 bases and J by 3 bases, leaving 22 bases between them. CDR1 is SGHDN and CDR2 is FVKESK in the germline V gene. There are 18 residues in the CDR3. DNA of the CDR3: TGTGCCAGCAGCCAATGGAGCACAAGGGGCGTGATGAAAGAGACCCAGTACTTC. It encodes CASSQWSTRGVMKETQYF.

The chain links TRBV7-9 to TRBJ2-7, with 9 bases that match TRBD1. The CDR3 has 15 amino acids. V shed 5 bases and J 0 bases; nucleotides not matched to a gene: 5. Germline V gene data show CDR1 as SEHNR and CDR2 as FQNEAQ (reference sequence). The CDR3 DNA is TGTGCCAGCAGCCTGGACAGGGGCCTCTCCTACGAGCAGTACTTC. It translates to CASSLDRGLSYEQYF.

The rearrangement uses TRBV2 and TRBJ2-1, with a possible D match to TRBD1 (5 bases). The germline CDR1 and CDR2 sequences are SNHLY and FYNNEI. V was trimmed by 5 bases and J by 12 bases, leaving 14 bases between them. This CDR3 has 12 amino acids. The CDR3 bases are TGTGCCAGCAGTTTGGACCAAGGGGTGCAGTTCTTC. Translating it yields CASSLDQGVQFF.

This sequence joins TRBV9 and TRBJ1-1; D possibly corresponds to TRBD1 (6 bases). This CDR3 comprises 13 residues. The V and J ends lost 3 bases and 5 bases respectively, with 11 bases between them. The germline V gene encodes CDR1 SGDLS and CDR2 YYNGEE. CDR3 residues: CASSAGGRTEAFF. The CDR3, as DNA: TGTGCCAGCAGCGCCGGGGGGCGAACTGAAGCTTTCTTT.

The chain uses TRBV7-9 and TRBJ1-3, with 10 bases that match TRBD1. Germline trimming cut 5 bases from V and 3 bases from J; bases unmatched to any gene: 4. Germline V gene lookup returns CDR1 SEHNR and CDR2 FQNEAQ (reference sequence). The CDR3 extends over 15 amino acids. For the CDR3, the DNA is TGTGCCAGCAGCCGACAGGGGGCCATTGGAAACACCATATATTTT. Amino acid sequence: CASSRQGAIGNTIYF. Full variable domain (rest looked up from reference TRBV7-9 and TRBJ1-3): DTGVSQNPRHKITKRGQNVTFRCDPISEHNRLYWYRQTLGQGPEFLTYFQNEAQLEKSRLLSDRFSAERPKGSFSTLEIQRTEQGDSAMYLCASSRQGAIGNTIYFGEGSWLTVV.

The CDR3 spells CASGTGGNEQFF. The CDR3 DNA reads as TGCGCCAGCGGGACAGGGGGCAATGAGCAGTTCTTC. This chain uses TRBV4-1 with TRBJ2-1, with 11 bases aligning to TRBD1. The length of the CDR3 is 12 residues. Unmatched junction bases numbered 0, after V lost 8 bases and J lost 6 bases. Germline CDR1 MGHRA, CDR2 YSYEKL.

This clone was seen once. The V call is TRBV10-3, the J call TRBJ1-2, with a tentative D call TRBD1 (6 bases). CDR3 size: 12 residues. Germline V gene sequence: CDR1 ENHRY, CDR2 SYGVKD. The V gene lost 10 bases and the J gene lost 0 bases, with 9 bases spanning the gap. The CDR3 protein is CASGQTNYGYTF. DNA for the CDR3: TGTGCCAGCGGACAGACTAACTATGGCTACACCTTC.

This clone was found a few times. The CDR3 nucleotides are TGTGCCAGCAGTGAACAGGGACTGTACGAGCAGTACGTC. The encoded protein is CASSEQGLYEQYV. This chain links TRBV6-1 with TRBJ2-7, with D possibly TRBD2 on 6 matching bases. Germline V lookup: CDR1 MNHNS, CDR2 SASEGT. V lost 2 bases and J lost 4, with 9 bases in between. The CDR3 covers 13 residues.

The V call is TRBV12-3 or TRBV12-4, the J call TRBJ2-7; D remains unclear. The CDR3 contains 11 residues. V dropped 3 bases and J dropped 4 bases, with 4 bases sitting between them. CDR3 sequence: CASSFRYEQYF. The CDR3 nucleotides are TGTGCCAGCAGTTTTCGGTACGAGCAGTACTTC.